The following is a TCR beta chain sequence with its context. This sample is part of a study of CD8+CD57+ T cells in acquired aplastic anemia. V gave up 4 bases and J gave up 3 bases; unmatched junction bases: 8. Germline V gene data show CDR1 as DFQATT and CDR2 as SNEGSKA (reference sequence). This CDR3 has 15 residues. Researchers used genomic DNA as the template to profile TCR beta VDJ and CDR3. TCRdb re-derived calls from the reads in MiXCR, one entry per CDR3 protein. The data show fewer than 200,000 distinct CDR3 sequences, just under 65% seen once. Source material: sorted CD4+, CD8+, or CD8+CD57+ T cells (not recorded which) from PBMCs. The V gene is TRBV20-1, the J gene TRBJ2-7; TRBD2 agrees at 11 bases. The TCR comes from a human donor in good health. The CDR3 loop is CSAIRLAGGNYEQYF. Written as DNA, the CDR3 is TGCAGTGCTATTAGGCTAGCGGGGGGCAACTACGAGCAGTACTTC.